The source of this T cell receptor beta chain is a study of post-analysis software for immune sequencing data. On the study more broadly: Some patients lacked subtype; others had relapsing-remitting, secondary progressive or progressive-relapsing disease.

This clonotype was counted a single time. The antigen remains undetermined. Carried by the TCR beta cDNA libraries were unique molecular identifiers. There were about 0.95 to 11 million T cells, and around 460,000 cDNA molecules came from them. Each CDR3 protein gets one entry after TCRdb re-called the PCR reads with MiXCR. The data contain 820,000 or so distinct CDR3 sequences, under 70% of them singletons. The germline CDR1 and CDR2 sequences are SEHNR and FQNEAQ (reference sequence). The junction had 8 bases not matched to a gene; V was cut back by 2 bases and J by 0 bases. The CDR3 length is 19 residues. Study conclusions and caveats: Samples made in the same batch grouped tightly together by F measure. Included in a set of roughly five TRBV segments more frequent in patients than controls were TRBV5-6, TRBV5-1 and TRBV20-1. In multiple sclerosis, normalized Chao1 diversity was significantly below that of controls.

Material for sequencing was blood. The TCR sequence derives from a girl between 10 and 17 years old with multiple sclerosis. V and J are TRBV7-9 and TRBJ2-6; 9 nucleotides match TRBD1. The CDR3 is CASSLRGGQGRSGANVLTF. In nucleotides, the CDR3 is TGTGCCAGCAGCTTAAGGGGAGGACAGGGGCGCTCTGGGGCCAACGTCCTGACTTTC.